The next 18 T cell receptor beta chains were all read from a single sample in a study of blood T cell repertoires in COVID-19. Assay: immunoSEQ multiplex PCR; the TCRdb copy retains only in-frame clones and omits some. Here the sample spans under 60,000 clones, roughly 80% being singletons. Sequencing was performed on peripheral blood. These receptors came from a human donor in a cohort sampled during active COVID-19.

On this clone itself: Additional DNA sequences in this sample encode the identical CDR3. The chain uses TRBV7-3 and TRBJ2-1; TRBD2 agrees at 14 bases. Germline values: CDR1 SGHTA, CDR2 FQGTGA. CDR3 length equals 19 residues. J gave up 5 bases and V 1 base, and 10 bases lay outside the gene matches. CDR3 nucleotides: TGTGCCAGCAGCTTAAATGTCGGGACTAGCGGGAGTAGGGACAATGAGCAGTTCTTC. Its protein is CASSLNVGTSGSRDNEQFF.

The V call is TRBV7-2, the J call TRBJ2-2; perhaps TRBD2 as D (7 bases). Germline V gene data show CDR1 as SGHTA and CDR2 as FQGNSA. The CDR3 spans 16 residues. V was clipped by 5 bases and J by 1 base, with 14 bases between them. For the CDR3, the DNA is TGTGCCAGCAGCCGCGGGGGCGGGGGGAACACCGGGGAGCTGTTTTTT. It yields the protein CASSRGGGGNTGELFF.

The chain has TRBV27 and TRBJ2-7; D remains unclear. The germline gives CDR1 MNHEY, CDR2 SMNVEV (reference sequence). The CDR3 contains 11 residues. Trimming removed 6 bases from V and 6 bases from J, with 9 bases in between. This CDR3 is CASRRGFEQYF. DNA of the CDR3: TGTGCCAGCAGGAGAGGATTCGAGCAGTACTTC.

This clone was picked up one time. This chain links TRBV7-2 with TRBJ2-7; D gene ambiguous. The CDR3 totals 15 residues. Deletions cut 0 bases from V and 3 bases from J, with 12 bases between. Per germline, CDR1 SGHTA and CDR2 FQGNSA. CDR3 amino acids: CASSLAGDVVYEQYF. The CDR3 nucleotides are TGTGCCAGCAGCTTAGCGGGCGACGTGGTCTACGAGCAGTACTTC.

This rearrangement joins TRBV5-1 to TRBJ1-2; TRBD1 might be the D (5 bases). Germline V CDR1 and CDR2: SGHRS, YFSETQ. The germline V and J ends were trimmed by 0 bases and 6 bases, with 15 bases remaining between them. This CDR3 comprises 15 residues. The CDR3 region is CASSLVAGNKNGYTF. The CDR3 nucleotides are TGCGCCAGCAGCTTGGTGGCAGGGAATAAGAATGGCTACACCTTC.

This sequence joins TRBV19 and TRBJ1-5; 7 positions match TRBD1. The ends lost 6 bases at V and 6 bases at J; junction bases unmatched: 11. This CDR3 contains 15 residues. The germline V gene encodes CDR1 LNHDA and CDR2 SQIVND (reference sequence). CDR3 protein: CASRETGARGQPQHF. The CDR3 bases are TGTGCCAGTAGAGAAACAGGGGCGCGAGGTCAGCCCCAGCATTTT. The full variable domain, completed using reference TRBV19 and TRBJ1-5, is DGGITQSPKYLFRKEGQNVTLSCEQNLNHDAMYWYRQDPGQGLRLIYYSQIVNDFQKGDIAEGYSVSREKKESFPLTVTSAQKNPTAFYLCASRETGARGQPQHFGDGTRLSIL.

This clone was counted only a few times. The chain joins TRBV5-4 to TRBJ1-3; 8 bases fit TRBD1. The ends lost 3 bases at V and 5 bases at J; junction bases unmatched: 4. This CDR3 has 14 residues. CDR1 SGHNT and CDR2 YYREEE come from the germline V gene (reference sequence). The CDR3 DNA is TGTGCCAGCAGCTACGGACAGGGAAGAAACACCATATATTTT. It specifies CASSYGQGRNTIYF.

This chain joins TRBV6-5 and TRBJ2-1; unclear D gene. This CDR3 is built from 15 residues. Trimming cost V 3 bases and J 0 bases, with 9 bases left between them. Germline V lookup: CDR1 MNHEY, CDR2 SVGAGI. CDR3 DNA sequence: TGTGCCAGCAGTTATATGGCGGCCTCCTACAATGAGCAGTTCTTC. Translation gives CASSYMAASYNEQFF.

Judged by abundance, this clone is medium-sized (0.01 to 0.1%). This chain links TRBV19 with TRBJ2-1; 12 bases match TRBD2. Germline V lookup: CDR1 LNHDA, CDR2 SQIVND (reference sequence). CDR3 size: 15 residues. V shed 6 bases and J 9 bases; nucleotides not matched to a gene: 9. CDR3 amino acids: CASSRPSGRAPEQFF. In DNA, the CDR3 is TGTGCCAGTAGCCGTCCTAGCGGGAGGGCCCCTGAGCAGTTCTTC.

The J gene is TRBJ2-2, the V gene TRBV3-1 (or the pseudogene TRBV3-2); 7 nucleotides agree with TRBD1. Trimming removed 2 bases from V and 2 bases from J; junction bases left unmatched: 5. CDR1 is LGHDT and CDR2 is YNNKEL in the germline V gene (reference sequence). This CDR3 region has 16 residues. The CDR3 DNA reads TGTGCCAGCAGCCAAACGACAGGGAGTAACACCGGGGAGCTGTTTTTT. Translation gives CASSQTTGSNTGELFF.

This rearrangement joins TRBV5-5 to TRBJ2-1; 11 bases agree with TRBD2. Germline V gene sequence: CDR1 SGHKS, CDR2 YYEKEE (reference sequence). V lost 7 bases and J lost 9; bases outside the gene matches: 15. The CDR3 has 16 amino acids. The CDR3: CASYAIAGGEVGEQFF. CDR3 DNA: TGTGCCAGCTACGCCATAGCGGGAGGGGAGGTTGGTGAGCAGTTCTTC.

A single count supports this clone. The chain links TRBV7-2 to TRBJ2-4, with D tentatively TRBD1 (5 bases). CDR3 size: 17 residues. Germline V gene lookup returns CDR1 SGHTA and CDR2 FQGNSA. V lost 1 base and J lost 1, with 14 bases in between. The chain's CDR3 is CASSLEARVFAKNIQYF. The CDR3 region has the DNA TGTGCCAGCAGCTTAGAGGCCAGGGTGTTCGCCAAAAACATTCAGTACTTC.

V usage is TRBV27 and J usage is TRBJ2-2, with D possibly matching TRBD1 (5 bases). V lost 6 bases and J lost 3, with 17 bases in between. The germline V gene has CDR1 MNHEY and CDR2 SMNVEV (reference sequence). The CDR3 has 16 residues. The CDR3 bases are TGTGCCAGCAGCCTGCTTGTGGCAGGGCACACCGGGGAGCTGTTTTTT. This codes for CASSLLVAGHTGELFF.

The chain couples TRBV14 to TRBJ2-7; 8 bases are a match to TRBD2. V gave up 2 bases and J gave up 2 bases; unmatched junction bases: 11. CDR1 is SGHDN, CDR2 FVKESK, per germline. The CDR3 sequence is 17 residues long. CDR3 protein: CASSQSRGAGGTYEQYF. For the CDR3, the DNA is TGTGCCAGCAGCCAATCCAGAGGGGCGGGAGGTACCTACGAGCAGTACTTC.

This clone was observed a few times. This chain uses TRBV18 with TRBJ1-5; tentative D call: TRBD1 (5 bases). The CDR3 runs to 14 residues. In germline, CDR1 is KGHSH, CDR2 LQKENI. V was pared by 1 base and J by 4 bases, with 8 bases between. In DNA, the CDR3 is TGTGCCAGCTCACCACAGGGGCCTAATCAGCCCCAGCATTTT. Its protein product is CASSPQGPNQPQHF.

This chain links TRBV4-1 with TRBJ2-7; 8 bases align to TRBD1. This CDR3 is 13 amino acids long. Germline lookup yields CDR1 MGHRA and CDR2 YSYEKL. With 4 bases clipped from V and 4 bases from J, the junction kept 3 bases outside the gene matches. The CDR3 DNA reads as TGCGCCAGCAGCCGGGACAGGACGTACGAGCAGTACTTC. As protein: CASSRDRTYEQYF.

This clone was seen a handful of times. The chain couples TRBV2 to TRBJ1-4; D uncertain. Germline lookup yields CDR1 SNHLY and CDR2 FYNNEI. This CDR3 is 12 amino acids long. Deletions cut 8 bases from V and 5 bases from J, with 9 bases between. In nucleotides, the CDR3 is TGTGCCAGCTGCTGGGCGAATGAAAAACTGTTTTTT. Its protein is CASCWANEKLFF.

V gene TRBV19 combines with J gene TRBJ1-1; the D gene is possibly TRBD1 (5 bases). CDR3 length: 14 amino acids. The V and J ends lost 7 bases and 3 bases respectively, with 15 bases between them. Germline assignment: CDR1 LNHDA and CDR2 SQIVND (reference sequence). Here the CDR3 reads CASMVRGSDTEAFF. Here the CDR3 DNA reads TGTGCCAGTATGGTTCGGGGGTCCGACACTGAAGCTTTCTTT.